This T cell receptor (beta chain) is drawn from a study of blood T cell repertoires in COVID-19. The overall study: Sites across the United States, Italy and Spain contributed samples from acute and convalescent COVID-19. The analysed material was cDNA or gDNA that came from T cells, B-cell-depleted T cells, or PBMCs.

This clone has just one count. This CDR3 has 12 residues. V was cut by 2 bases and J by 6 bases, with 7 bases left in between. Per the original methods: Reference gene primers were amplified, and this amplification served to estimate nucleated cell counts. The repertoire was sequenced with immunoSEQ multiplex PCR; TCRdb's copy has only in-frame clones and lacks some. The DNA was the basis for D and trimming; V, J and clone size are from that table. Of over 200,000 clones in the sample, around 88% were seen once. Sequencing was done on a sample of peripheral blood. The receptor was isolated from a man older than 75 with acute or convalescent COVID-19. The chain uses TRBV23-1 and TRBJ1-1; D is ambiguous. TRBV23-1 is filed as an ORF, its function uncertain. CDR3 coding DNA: TGCGCCAGCAGTCAAGATGTAGCTGAAGCTTTCTTT. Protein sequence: CASSQDVAEAFF.